This T cell receptor (beta chain) was captured by sequencing in a study of T cell responses to AZD1222 COVID-19 vaccine. Germline V lookup: CDR1 SGHDT, CDR2 YYEEEE. This CDR3 is built from 14 residues. V lost 4 bases to trimming and J lost 5 bases, with 10 bases between them. This clone came up once. Its target is not known. Study-level results: Vaccination with two AZD1222 doses was followed by a rise in Spike-specific TCR breadth and depth.

Only in-frame clones appear in the TCRdb table, and some are missing; sequencing was by immunoSEQ multiplex PCR. The sample holds some 91,000 clones, roughly nine tenths seen once. Sequencing was performed on peripheral blood, taken on day 0 of AZD1222 vaccination. The V gene is TRBV5-6, the J gene TRBJ1-6, with D unresolved. The sequence was obtained from an adult in good health. Written as DNA, the CDR3 is TGTGCCAGCAGCCTACGGATGAATAATTCACCCCTCCACTTT. Protein product: CASSLRMNNSPLHF.